This T cell receptor (beta chain) comes out of a study of blood T cell repertoires in COVID-19. V was pared by 0 bases and J by 5 bases, with 11 bases between. This CDR3 comprises 14 residues. Per the germline V gene, CDR1 is SGHRS and CDR2 is YFSETQ. Data came from immunoSEQ multiplex PCR; TCRdb stores just in-frame clones and leaves some out. Of fewer than 300,000 clones listed, over 65% are singletons. The rearrangement uses TRBV5-1 and TRBJ2-5; tentative D call: TRBD1 (6 bases). The receptor comes from a woman between 65 and 79 years old with active or convalescent COVID-19. Sequenced: peripheral blood. The CDR3 DNA reads TGCGCCAGCAGCTTGGCTCAGGGGTTGGAGACCCAGTACTTC. Its protein product is CASSLAQGLETQYF. Full variable domain (outside the CDR3, taken from reference TRBV5-1 and TRBJ2-5): KAGVTQTPRYLIKTRGQQVTLSCSPISGHRSVSWYQQTPGQGLQFLFEYFSETQRNKGNFPGRFSGRQFSNSRSEMNVSTLELGDSALYLCASSLAQGLETQYFGPGTRLLVL.